Given below is one TCR beta chain in context. This entry comes from a study of T cells expressing NK-cell markers. TCRdb reanalyzed the 5' RACE reads and collapses them to one entry per CDR3 protein, without DNA. The listing contains 300,000 to 450,000 distinct CDR3 sequences. The CDR3 length is 15 residues. Germline CDR1 reads SEHNR; CDR2 reads FQNEAQ (reference sequence). The TCR sequence derives from a man aged 18 to 69 in good health. The chain recombines TRBV7-9 with TRBJ1-1. The specimen was blood T cells: a sorted CD56 or NKG2C T cell subset, CD4+ or CD8+ T cells, or bulk PBMC T cells (not recorded which). This CDR3 is CASSLSRQGDTEAFF.